The 22 T cell receptor beta chains in this list originate from one sample, sequenced in a study of blood T cell repertoires in COVID-19. Assay used: immunoSEQ multiplex PCR; TCRdb lists only in-frame clones, some missing. The sample has about 330,000 clones, approximately 88% seen once. The specimen sequenced was PBMCs or T cells enriched from blood (not recorded which). Receptors were obtained from a man aged 30 to 39 who had recovered from COVID-19.

The gene calls are TRBV7-9 and TRBJ2-7; 10 nucleotides match TRBD2. CDR1 and CDR2 (germline): SEHNR, FQNEAQ (reference sequence). CDR3 length: 16 amino acids. With V trimmed by 4 bases and J by 1 base, 7 bases remained unmatched. CDR3 residues: CASSSGRTSGSYEQYF. The DNA of the CDR3 is TGTGCCAGCAGCTCTGGGAGGACTAGCGGATCCTACGAGCAGTACTTC.

CDR3 sequence: CASSLQGAYGYTF. The CDR3, as DNA: TGTGCCAGCAGCTTACAGGGGGCCTATGGCTACACCTTC. The genes are TRBV7-8 and TRBJ1-2; 8 bases match TRBD1. The V gene end was trimmed by 2 bases and the J gene end by 4 bases; junction bases not matched to a gene: 0. Per germline, CDR1 SGHVS and CDR2 FQNEAQ. CDR3 length: 13 amino acids.

V gene TRBV27 combines with J gene TRBJ1-1, with D perhaps matching TRBD1 (6 bases). CDR1 is MNHEY, CDR2 SMNVEV, per germline (reference sequence). The CDR3 is 14 amino acids. V lost 6 bases and J 1 base, leaving 12 bases between the germline ends. The CDR3 is CASSNRVWNTEAFF. The CDR3 coding sequence is TGTGCCAGCAGCAACAGGGTCTGGAACACTGAAGCTTTCTTT.

The chain recombines TRBV28 with TRBJ2-2; possibly TRBD2 for D (6 bases). Trimming shortened V by 2 bases and J by 6 bases, and 13 bases separated the two germline ends. Germline CDR1 reads MDHEN; CDR2 reads SYDVKM. This CDR3 is 15 amino acids long. The CDR3 nucleotides are TGTGCCAGCAGTTTAGGCGGGGATCGGGCCGGGGAGCTGTTTTTT. Residues: CASSLGGDRAGELFF.

The rearrangement joins TRBV10-3 to TRBJ2-2; TRBD2 matches 14 bases. Germline loops: CDR1 ENHRY, CDR2 SYGVKD. The CDR3 covers 16 residues. Germline trimming cut 7 bases from V and 4 bases from J; bases unmatched to any gene: 5. The CDR3 spells CAIKGLAGAGTGELFF. CDR3 DNA sequence: TGTGCCATCAAGGGACTAGCGGGGGCGGGCACCGGGGAGCTGTTTTTT.

The CDR3 region has the DNA TGTGCCAGCAGCTTGAAGGGGGCTAATGAAAAACTGTTTTTT. Amino acid sequence: CASSLKGANEKLFF. This sequence joins TRBV5-4 and TRBJ1-4, with D possibly being TRBD1 (6 bases). The CDR3 has 14 residues. The ends were cut back, 1 base at V and 3 bases at J, with 7 bases in the middle. Germline CDR1 is SGHNT and CDR2 is YYREEE (reference sequence).

This clone appeared a single time. The chain carries TRBV30 and TRBJ2-7; 8 bases line up with TRBD2. Per germline, CDR1 GTSNPN and CDR2 SVGIG (reference sequence). The CDR3 sequence is 14 residues long. The J segment lost 2 bases and the V segment lost 0 bases, leaving 3 bases of the junction unmatched. CDR3 nucleotides: TGTGCCTGGAGTGTGGCGGGGGGACCCTACGAGCAGTACTTC. Translation: CAWSVAGGPYEQYF.

This chain uses TRBV6-5 with TRBJ1-6; a possible D gene is TRBD1 (6 bases). CDR3 length equals 14 residues. Germline values: CDR1 MNHEY, CDR2 SVGAGI. Trimming stripped 6 bases from V and 8 bases from J, with 14 bases between. CDR3 region: CASRWTEGYSPLHF. CDR3 bases: TGTGCCAGCAGATGGACAGAAGGCTATTCACCCCTCCACTTT.

The CDR3 DNA follows: TGCAGTGCTAGAGATGCTAATACGCAGTATTTT. Translated, it gives CSARDANTQYF. The chain recombines TRBV20-1 with TRBJ2-3; D uncertain. Between the trimmed V and J ends, which lost 0 bases and 7 bases, there was a span of 5 bases. This CDR3 spans 11 amino acids. Germline V CDR1 and CDR2: DFQATT, SNEGSKA (reference sequence).

The rearrangement uses TRBV9 and TRBJ2-7; 8 bases are a match to TRBD1. J gave up 4 bases and V 0 bases, and 3 bases lay outside the gene matches. This CDR3 contains 14 residues. Per germline, CDR1 SGDLS and CDR2 YYNGEE. CDR3 nucleotide sequence: TGTGCCAGCAGCGTAGCGGACAGGGAGTACGAGCAGTACTTC. Translated: CASSVADREYEQYF.

This clone was picked up one time. The rearrangement uses TRBV24-1 and TRBJ2-1; D uncertain. Germline V gives CDR1 KGHDR, CDR2 SFDVKD. This CDR3 is built from 14 residues. V was trimmed by 1 base and J by 5 bases, leaving 8 bases between them. CDR3 region: CATSDFRFNNEQFF. The CDR3 DNA reads as TGTGCCACCAGTGATTTCCGGTTTAACAATGAGCAGTTCTTC.

The V gene is TRBV7-8, the J gene TRBJ2-7, with D maybe TRBD2 (5 bases). Per germline, CDR1 SGHVS and CDR2 FQNEAQ. The CDR3 runs 16 residues. Trimming shortened V by 3 bases and J by 3 bases, and 18 bases separated the two germline ends. The CDR3 spells CASSFSNRLGVYEQYF. CDR3 sequence (DNA): TGTGCCAGCAGCTTTTCTAACCGATTGGGAGTCTACGAGCAGTACTTC.

CDR3 nucleotide sequence: TGTGCCAGCTCACCACCTGTAACAGGGATAAACTATGGCTACACCTTC. Its protein product is CASSPPVTGINYGYTF. This chain uses TRBV18 with TRBJ1-2; the D gene is possibly TRBD1 (6 bases). The CDR3 is 16 residues long. The V gene's germline CDR1 is KGHSH and CDR2 LQKENI. Trimming removed 0 bases at V and 2 bases at J, with 13 bases between.

The CDR3 loop reads CASSSTGYYEQFF. The CDR3 DNA sequence: TGCGCCAGCAGCTCAACAGGGTATTATGAGCAGTTCTTC. The J gene is TRBJ2-1, the V gene TRBV5-1; a possible D gene is TRBD1 (6 bases). From germline, CDR1 is SGHRS and CDR2 YFSETQ. Trimming stripped 3 bases from V and 8 bases from J, with 12 bases between. The CDR3 totals 13 residues.

The V call is TRBV19, the J call TRBJ2-2; D gene ambiguous. The CDR3 length is 16 residues. Germline V CDR1 and CDR2: LNHDA, SQIVND (reference sequence). Trimming took 1 base from V and 2 from J, leaving 11 bases between them. CDR3 in DNA: TGTGCCAGTAGTATAGGCCTGGGCGTTAACACCGGGGAGCTGTTTTTT. Translating it yields CASSIGLGVNTGELFF.

This clone appeared a single time. The chain is built from TRBV5-1 and TRBJ2-1; D remains ambiguous. Germline V gene sequence: CDR1 SGHRS, CDR2 YFSETQ. There are 15 residues in the CDR3. The V end lost 0 bases, the J end lost 3 bases, and 10 bases lay between the germline ends. The CDR3 protein is CASSLAGPDYNEQFF. The CDR3 DNA follows: TGCGCCAGCAGCTTGGCGGGTCCCGACTACAATGAGCAGTTCTTC. Full variable domain (missing parts from reference TRBV5-1 and TRBJ2-1): KAGVTQTPRYLIKTRGQQVTLSCSPISGHRSVSWYQQTPGQGLQFLFEYFSETQRNKGNFPGRFSGRQFSNSRSEMNVSTLELGDSALYLCASSLAGPDYNEQFFGPGTRLTVL.

The sample holds one count of this clone. The rearrangement joins TRBV9 to TRBJ1-2; 7 nucleotides agree with TRBD1. J was trimmed by 3 bases and V by 2 bases; bases with no gene match: 22. The length of the CDR3 is 20 residues. Germline CDR1 SGDLS, CDR2 YYNGEE. Written as DNA, the CDR3 is TGTGCCAGCAGCGTTAGGATGACCGGGACAGAAGGATCCCCGGACTATGGCTACACCTTC. Translation: CASSVRMTGTEGSPDYGYTF.

V is TRBV2 and J is TRBJ2-3; D possibly corresponds to TRBD1 (6 bases). Trimming pared 5 bases from V and 4 bases from J, leaving 16 bases between. Germline V gives CDR1 SNHLY, CDR2 FYNNEI. This CDR3 has 15 residues. The chain's CDR3 is CASSRQVAGADTQYF. The CDR3 DNA reads TGTGCCAGCAGTCGACAGGTTGCAGGGGCAGATACGCAGTATTTT.

This clone was seen a few times. This sequence joins TRBV28 and TRBJ2-1; unclear D gene. The CDR3 runs 14 residues. Germline lookup yields CDR1 MDHEN and CDR2 SYDVKM. V gave up 7 bases and J gave up 2 bases, with 12 bases separating them. The CDR3 nucleotides read TGTGCCAGCACTGCAACAACCCCCTACAATGAGCAGTTCTTC. It translates to CASTATTPYNEQFF.

This clone was seen a handful of times. CDR3 region: CSVEEMGGTEAFF. In DNA, the CDR3 is TGCAGCGTTGAAGAGATGGGGGGCACTGAAGCTTTCTTT. The chain couples TRBV29-1 to TRBJ1-1; D may be TRBD1 (5 bases). With 0 bases removed from V and 4 bases from J, the gap between germline ends came to 9 bases. There are 13 residues in the CDR3. The V gene's germline CDR1 is SQVTM and CDR2 ANQGSEA. Using reference TRBV29-1 and TRBJ1-1 for the parts outside the CDR3, the full variable domain is SAVISQKPSRDICQRGTSLTIQCQVDSQVTMMFWYRQQPGQSLTLIATANQGSEATYESGFVIDKFPISRPNLTFSTLTVSNMSPEDSSIYLCSVEEMGGTEAFFGQGTRLTVV.

The sample holds one count of this clone. This chain uses TRBV2 with TRBJ2-2, with 12 bases lining up with TRBD2. The CDR3 consists of 16 residues. V was clipped by 5 bases and J by 3 bases; unmatched bases: 4. In germline, CDR1 is SNHLY, CDR2 FYNNEI. In nucleotides, the CDR3 is TGTGCCAGCAGTATGCGACTAGCGGGGGACACCGGGGAGCTGTTTTTT. Translated: CASSMRLAGDTGELFF.

V is TRBV13 and J is TRBJ2-5, with TRBD1 identical over 8 bases. V trimming: 5 bases; J trimming: 1 base; junction bases outside the gene matches: 6. Germline loops: CDR1 PRHDT, CDR2 FYEKMQ (reference sequence). The CDR3 has 15 amino acids. The CDR3 region has the DNA TGTGCCAGCAGCAAAAGGACAGGGTTCCAAGAGACCCAGTACTTC. It yields the protein CASSKRTGFQETQYF. The variable domain in full, completed from reference TRBV13 and TRBJ2-5, reads AAGVIQSPRHLIKEKRETATLKCYPIPRHDTVYWYQQGPGQDPQFLISFYEKMQSDKGSIPDRFSAQQFSDYHSELNMSSLELGDSALYFCASSKRTGFQETQYFGPGTRLLVL.